Listed here is a single TCR beta chain. Its antigen is unidentified. Given a much more abundant clone one base away, this may be a read error. Starting from around 510 ng of total RNA, TCR beta cDNA was produced with a primer in the constant region. Employing slightly modified ARM-PCR, three nested multiplex PCR rounds were run, and these gave rise to the TCR beta libraries. The two initial PCR rounds, 9 to 11 cycles each, used TRBV1-TRBV30 forward and C-beta reverse primers. TCRdb fed the multiplex PCR reads into MiXCR, producing one record per CDR3 protein. The sample gives roughly 80,000 distinct CDR3 sequences, about three quarters of which show up once; 26% is in the top ten. CDR3 size: 16 residues. CDR1 is MNHNY and CDR2 is SVGAGI in the germline V gene (reference sequence). Trimming removed 6 bases from V and 10 bases from J; junction bases left unmatched: 17. From about 20-30 mg of unsorted bulk tissue, DNA and RNA were co-extracted together. Surgeons treated the primary liver carcinoma of the patients by surgical resection.

This specimen belongs to a study of tumor-infiltrating lymphocytes in primary liver carcinoma. Study at large: The study reported T1-T3 N0M0 tumors spanning 4.2 to 10 cm. Samples had roughly 3.65 to 7.5 million productive TCRbeta reads, comparable between tissue types.

The study's findings and limits: The overlap of tumor-adjacent and tumor-blood pairs was smaller than that of tumor region pairs.

The sample comprised tumor-adjacent normal liver tissue. This chain joins TRBV6-6 and TRBJ2-1; 8 bases line up with TRBD2. The sequence was obtained from a man aged 35 to 55 with primary liver carcinoma and hepatitis B virus infection. CDR3 DNA sequence: TGTGCCAGCAGATCCGAGGGGAGCGGGAGATTCTCGGAGCAGTTCTTC. It translates to CASRSEGSGRFSEQFF.